The TCR beta chain under discussion was sequenced for a study of beta chain features in type 1 diabetes. About this clone itself: Antigen specificity is unknown.

Study-level points and caveats: Fewer insertions but more deletions were seen at VDJ junctions in type 1 diabetes patients. Naive, central memory and regulatory TCRB repertoires appeared more similar among patients than healthy donors.

Expressed TCRB transcripts were sequenced because the isolated RNA had all been reverse transcribed beforehand. TCRdb keeps only in-frame clones here, not all; method: immunoSEQ multiplex PCR. The table lists 300,000 to 400,000 clones, roughly 12% of them singletons. CDR1 is MNHEY and CDR2 is SVGAGI in the germline V gene. The CDR3 loop spans 14 amino acids. Trimming took off 6 bases at V and 0 bases at J, with 9 bases between the two ends. The receptor comes from a man aged 18 to 29 in good health. What was sequenced was naive CD4+ T cells from blood. The chain is built from TRBV6-5 and TRBJ2-1, with D perhaps matching TRBD2 (6 bases). CDR3 nucleotide sequence: TGTGCCAGCAGGAGGGACTCCTCCTACAATGAGCAGTTCTTC. The encoded protein is CASRRDSSYNEQFF.